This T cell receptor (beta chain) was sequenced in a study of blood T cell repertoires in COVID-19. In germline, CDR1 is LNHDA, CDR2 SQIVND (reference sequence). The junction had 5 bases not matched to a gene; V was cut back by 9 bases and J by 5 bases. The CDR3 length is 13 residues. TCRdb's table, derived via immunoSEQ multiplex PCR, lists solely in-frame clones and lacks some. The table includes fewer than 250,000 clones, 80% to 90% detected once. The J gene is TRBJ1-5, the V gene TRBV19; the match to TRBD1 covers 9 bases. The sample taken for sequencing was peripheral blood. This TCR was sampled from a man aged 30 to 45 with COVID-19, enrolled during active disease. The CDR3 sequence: CASTDRGYQPQHF. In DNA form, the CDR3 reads TGTGCCAGCACGGACAGGGGATATCAGCCCCAGCATTTT.